This is a list of T cell receptor beta chains from one sample in a study of CD8+CD57+ T cells in acquired aplastic anemia. TCRdb independently ran MiXCR on the reads; one entry per CDR3 protein. In the table there are 150,000 to 200,000 distinct CDR3 sequences, approximately 44% of which are singletons. The sequencing sample was made of sorted CD4+, CD8+, or CD8+CD57+ T cells (not recorded which) from PBMCs. These TCRs come from a human donor with aplastic anemia. The CDR3 runs from the conserved cysteine through the conserved F or W. D genes are given only for firm matches. Some rows have no size entry. The others give once, few or many, or a class for an expanded clone.

V: TRBV2
D: NA
J: TRBJ2-5
size: once
DNA: TGTGCCAGAGGGGGACAAGAGACCCAGTACTTC
CDR3: CARGGQETQYF

V: TRBV29-1
D: NA
J: TRBJ1-1
size: NA
DNA: TGCAGCGTTGAACGGGTCAGGAACACTGAAGCTTTCTTT
CDR3: CSVERVRNTEAFF

V: TRBV29-1
D: TRBD1
J: TRBJ2-5
size: NA
DNA: TGCAGCGTTGAACTTTTTGGCAGGGGGCTCGAGACCCAGTACTTC
CDR3: CSVELFGRGLETQYF

V: TRBV29-1
D: TRBD1
J: TRBJ1-2
size: many
DNA: TGCAGCGTTGAAGGGACAGGGCATGGCTACACCTTC
CDR3: CSVEGTGHGYTF

V: TRBV7-2
D: TRBD2
J: TRBJ2-1
size: many
DNA: TGTGCCAGCAGCCTCAACCCGGGACTAGCGCACAATGAGCAGTTCTTC
CDR3: CASSLNPGLAHNEQFF

V: TRBV24-1
D: NA
J: TRBJ2-5
size: many
DNA: TGTGCCACCAGTGATTCCAGGGGCCCTTTCCAAGAGACCCAGTACTTC
CDR3: CATSDSRGPFQETQYF

V: TRBV30
D: NA
J: TRBJ1-1
size: few
DNA: TGTGCCTGGAGGTCTGCAGGGGACCGTGAAGCTTTCTTT
CDR3: CAWRSAGDREAFF

V: TRBV4-2
D: NA
J: TRBJ1-2
size: NA
DNA: TGTGCCAGCAGCCAAGAGGCCAGGGTACTAGGCGGCTACACCTTC
CDR3: CASSQEARVLGGYTF

V: TRBV7-2
D: NA
J: TRBJ2-6
size: NA
DNA: TGTGCCAGCAGCTCCTCGCTCTCTGGGGCCAACGTCCTGACTTTC
CDR3: CASSSSLSGANVLTF

V: TRBV7-6
D: NA
J: TRBJ1-2
size: few
DNA: TGTGCCAGTAGCTTAGGTCCGGCAGGGCCTTATGGCTACACCTTC
CDR3: CASSLGPAGPYGYTF

V: TRBV10-3
D: TRBD1
J: TRBJ2-1
size: NA
DNA: TGTGCCATCAGGGCCGGGACAGGGCTTTTCAATGAGCAGTTCTTC
CDR3: CAIRAGTGLFNEQFF

V: TRBV7-6
D: NA
J: TRBJ1-6
size: NA
DNA: TGTGCCAGCAGCTCCAAGGGGACACAGATACCCAATTCACCCCTCCACTTT
CDR3: CASSSKGTQIPNSPLHF

V: TRBV19
D: NA
J: TRBJ2-5
size: few
DNA: TGTACCAGTAGCTCGACCGTCCGGGGGGCGCCAGGAGAGACCCAGTACTTC
CDR3: CTSSSTVRGAPGETQYF

V: TRBV19
D: NA
J: TRBJ2-1
size: NA
DNA: TGTGCCAGTAGTATCTCCCGTTACAATGAGCAGTTCTTC
CDR3: CASSISRYNEQFF

V: TRBV15
D: NA
J: TRBJ1-1
size: NA
DNA: TGTGCCACCAGCACACAGGAGAACACTGAAGCTTTCTTT
CDR3: CATSTQENTEAFF

V: TRBV7-9
D: NA
J: TRBJ2-3
size: NA
DNA: TGTGCCAGCAGCTCCGGAGGGTCAGATACGCAGTATTTT
CDR3: CASSSGGSDTQYF

V: TRBV7-7
D: TRBD1
J: TRBJ2-2
size: once
DNA: TGTGCCAGCAGCGTGGGACAGCAGAACACCGGGGAGCTGTTTTTT
CDR3: CASSVGQQNTGELFF

V: TRBV24-1
D: NA
J: TRBJ2-2
size: few
DNA: TGTGCCACCAGTGACAATACCGGGCCTCGGCTGGAGGAGCTGTTTTTT
CDR3: CATSDNTGPRLEELFF

V: TRBV10-3
D: NA
J: TRBJ1-1
size: NA
DNA: TGTGCCAGCCTTTGGGATCGGAACACTGAAGCTTTCTTT
CDR3: CASLWDRNTEAFF

V: TRBV19
D: NA
J: TRBJ2-7
size: NA
DNA: TGTGCCAGTAGTTTCGGGACGCCCACCTACGAGCAGTACTTC
CDR3: CASSFGTPTYEQYF

V: TRBV11-2
D: TRBD1
J: TRBJ1-1
size: NA
DNA: TGTGCCAGCAGCTCTCGGGCAGGACAGGGTGAAGCTTTCTTT
CDR3: CASSSRAGQGEAFF

V: TRBV2
D: TRBD1
J: TRBJ2-7
size: once
DNA: TGTGCCAGCTGGACAGGGGCCTTATACGAGCAGTACTTC
CDR3: CASWTGALYEQYF

V: TRBV15
D: TRBD1
J: TRBJ1-2
size: NA
DNA: TGTGCCACCAGCCCGAACGGACAGGGGGGCGGCTACACCTTC
CDR3: CATSPNGQGGGYTF

V: TRBV30
D: NA
J: TRBJ2-2
size: few
DNA: TGTGCCCAAGTAAACCGGGTCCTGAACACCGGGGAGCTGTTTTTT
CDR3: CAQVNRVLNTGELFF

V: TRBV10-1
D: NA
J: TRBJ2-1
size: NA
DNA: TGCGCCAGCAGTGTTAAGGGAAATTACAATGAGCAGTTCTTC
CDR3: CASSVKGNYNEQFF

V: TRBV6-1
D: NA
J: TRBJ2-7
size: many
DNA: TGTGCCAGCAGCCGGGACCTCTACGAGCAGTACTTC
CDR3: CASSRDLYEQYF

V: TRBV10-3
D: TRBD1
J: TRBJ1-5
size: NA
DNA: TGTGCCATCGGGACAGGACAAGAGACCCAGCATTTT
CDR3: CAIGTGQETQHF

V: TRBV15
D: NA
J: TRBJ2-7
size: NA
DNA: TGTGCCACCAGCAGCTTGGCTCGTGGGCCCTACGAGCAGTACTTC
CDR3: CATSSLARGPYEQYF

V: TRBV15
D: NA
J: TRBJ2-2
size: many
DNA: TGTGCCACCAGCAGAGATCAACCCGGGGAGCTGTTTTTT
CDR3: CATSRDQPGELFF

V: TRBV10-3
D: TRBD1
J: TRBJ2-1
size: NA
DNA: TGTGCCATCAAAGTCGGGTCTGGGACAGGGAACAATGAGCAGTTCTTC
CDR3: CAIKVGSGTGNNEQFF

V: TRBV24-1
D: NA
J: TRBJ1-5
size: few
DNA: TGTGCCACCAGTGAAACGACTTGGTTGCCCCAGCATTTT
CDR3: CATSETTWLPQHF

V: TRBV10-3
D: NA
J: TRBJ2-2
size: NA
DNA: TGTGCCATCACCCCGGACACCGGGGAGCTGTTTTTT
CDR3: CAITPDTGELFF

V: TRBV29-1
D: TRBD1
J: TRBJ1-2
size: few
DNA: TGCAGCGACCGGGACAGGGTAAATGGCTACACCTTC
CDR3: CSDRDRVNGYTF

V: TRBV29-1
D: NA
J: TRBJ2-6
size: NA
DNA: TGCAGCGTTGCCACTAGGTTCTCTGGGGCCAACGTCCTGACTTTC
CDR3: CSVATRFSGANVLTF

V: TRBV29-1
D: TRBD1
J: TRBJ2-1
size: many
DNA: TGCAGCGTAGCAGACAGGGACCCGAGCTCCTACAATGAGCAGTTCTTC
CDR3: CSVADRDPSSYNEQFF

V: TRBV2
D: NA
J: TRBJ1-6
size: NA
DNA: TGTGCCAGCACCGGACCCGCCAGGACGTCACCCCTCCACTTT
CDR3: CASTGPARTSPLHF

V: TRBV6-1
D: NA
J: TRBJ1-5
size: many
DNA: TGTGCCAGCAGTCCAAGGGGGGGCCTGGAGCCCCAGCATTTT
CDR3: CASSPRGGLEPQHF

V: TRBV19
D: NA
J: TRBJ1-2
size: many
DNA: TGTGCCAGTAGATCCGGGGGAATCGGGTATGGCTACACCTTC
CDR3: CASRSGGIGYGYTF

V: TRBV10-3
D: TRBD2
J: TRBJ2-1
size: few
DNA: TGTGCCAGCAGTTACTCGAAATCGCAAGGACTAGCGTTCAATGAGCAGTTCTTC
CDR3: CASSYSKSQGLAFNEQFF

V: TRBV5-6
D: NA
J: TRBJ1-2
size: NA
DNA: TGTGCCAGCAGCTTGCAGGCTGATGGCTACACCTTC
CDR3: CASSLQADGYTF

V: TRBV5-5
D: NA
J: TRBJ2-7
size: many
DNA: TGTGCCAGCAGCTTGGCCGATGGTCCATCCTACGAGCAGTACTTC
CDR3: CASSLADGPSYEQYF

V: TRBV5-1
D: NA
J: TRBJ2-7
size: many
DNA: TGCGCCAGCAGCTTGGGGCCAGGGGCCTACGAGCAGTACTTC
CDR3: CASSLGPGAYEQYF